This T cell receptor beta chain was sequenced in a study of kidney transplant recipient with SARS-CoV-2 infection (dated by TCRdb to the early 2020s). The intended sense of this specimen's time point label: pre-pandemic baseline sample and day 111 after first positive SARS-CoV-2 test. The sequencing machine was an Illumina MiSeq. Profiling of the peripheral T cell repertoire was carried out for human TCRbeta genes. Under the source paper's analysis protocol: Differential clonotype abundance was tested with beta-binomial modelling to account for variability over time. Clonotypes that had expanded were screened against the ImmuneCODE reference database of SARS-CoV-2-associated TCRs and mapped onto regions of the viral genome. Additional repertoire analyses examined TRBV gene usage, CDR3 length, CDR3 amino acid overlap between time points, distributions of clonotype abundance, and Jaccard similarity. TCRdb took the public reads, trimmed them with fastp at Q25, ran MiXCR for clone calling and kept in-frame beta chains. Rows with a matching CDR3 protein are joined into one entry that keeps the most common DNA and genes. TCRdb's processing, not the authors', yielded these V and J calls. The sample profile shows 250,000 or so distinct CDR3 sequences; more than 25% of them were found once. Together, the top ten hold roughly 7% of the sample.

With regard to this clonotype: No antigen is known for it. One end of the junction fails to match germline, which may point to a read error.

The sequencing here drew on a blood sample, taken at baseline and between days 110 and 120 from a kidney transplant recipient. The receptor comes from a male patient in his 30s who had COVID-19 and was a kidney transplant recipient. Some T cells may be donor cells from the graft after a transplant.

The CDR3 sequence is CASSLRDTPYEQYF. The DNA sequence is given as TGTGCCAGCAGTTTACGGGACACCCCCTACGAACAGTACTTC. Recombination linked TRBV27 to TRBJ2-7, and the D gene may be TRBD1, 6 bases matching. The CDR1 and CDR2 encoded by the germline V gene (reference sequence) are MNHEY and SMNVEV. Including cysteine and phenylalanine, the CDR3 has 14 amino acids. Kept here is only the CDR3 DNA, which spans 42 bases and is read in frame from base 1.